These 14 T cell receptor beta chains were all obtained from the same sample, sequenced in a study of T cells in Graves' hyperthyroidism and ophthalmopathy. Template material for amplifying TCR beta CDR3 regions consisted of RNA transcripts. HTBI primers were used for first-round RT-PCR of the TCR CDR3. Via MiXCR, TCRdb re-called the multiplex PCR reads, giving one row per CDR3 protein. The profile shows approximately 700,000 distinct CDR3 sequences, nearly 45% of them singletons. Material: peripheral blood or thyroid tissue (not recorded which). These receptor sequences come from an adult man with Graves' disease, either hyperthyroidism or ophthalmopathy (not recorded which).

The V gene is TRBV24-1, the J gene TRBJ1-4, with D perhaps matching TRBD1 (5 bases). V lost 2 bases and J 2 bases, leaving 11 bases between the germline ends. CDR3 length: 16 amino acids. Germline CDR1 reads KGHDR; CDR2 reads SFDVKD. The CDR3 sequence is CATSDSSAGTNEKLFF. The CDR3 bases are TGTGCCACCAGTGATTCGTCCGCAGGGACTAATGAAAAACTGTTTTTT.

Turning to this clonotype: At one end, the junction sequence differs from germline, possibly due to a read error. This chain uses TRBV7-2 with TRBJ2-3; 14 bases fit TRBD2. Germline assignment: CDR1 SGHTA and CDR2 FQGNSA. This CDR3 is 16 amino acids long. The CDR3 bases are TGTGCCAGGAGCTTCCGACTAGCGGGAGGGAGGGATACGCAGTATTTT. Its translation: CARSFRLAGGRDTQYF.

As regards this clonotype: Possible read error: a much larger clone is one base away. Because it lacks the conserved phenylalanine or tryptophan at the end, this CDR3 is likely a read error. The chain couples TRBV7-3 to TRBJ2-7, with D perhaps TRBD1 (6 bases). Trimming took off 8 bases at V and 0 bases at J, with 8 bases between the two ends. This CDR3 is built from 12 residues. The V gene's germline CDR1 is SGHTA and CDR2 FQGTGA. In DNA form, the CDR3 reads TGTGCCAGCGGACAGAGCTCCTACGAGCAGTACCTC. Protein: CASGQSSYEQYL.

The chain couples TRBV2 to TRBJ1-6, with 8 bases identical to TRBD1. CDR1 and CDR2 (germline): SNHLY, FYNNEI. The CDR3 is 14 residues long. Losses at the gene ends were 4 bases for V and 9 bases for J; bases not matched to a gene: 5. DNA of the CDR3: TGTGCCAGCAGTGCAGGGGGCAGTGGTTCACCCCTCCACTTT. Its translation: CASSAGGSGSPLHF.

The chain joins TRBV25-1 to TRBJ1-2; weak D call: TRBD1 (5 bases). V was clipped by 2 bases and J by 7 bases, with 14 bases between them. The germline CDR1 and CDR2 sequences are MGHDK and SYGVNS. This CDR3 is 14 amino acids long. Here the CDR3 reads CASSELGGMFGYTF. The CDR3 nucleotides read TGTGCCAGCAGTGAACTGGGGGGAATGTTTGGCTACACCTTC.

This chain connects TRBV20-1 to TRBJ1-4, with 9 bases matching TRBD1. V was pared by 5 bases and J by 8 bases, with 9 bases of the junction left unmatched. The CDR3 is 14 amino acids. From germline, CDR1 is DFQATT and CDR2 SNEGSKA (reference sequence). The CDR3, as DNA: TGCAGTGCTTACCGGGACAGGGAACGGGAAAAACTGTTTTTT. Encoded protein: CSAYRDREREKLFF.

The chain combines TRBV2 with TRBJ1-6; D may be TRBD1 (6 bases). The V end was cut by 7 bases, the J end by 9 bases, with 22 bases between. The CDR3 runs 16 residues. CDR1 and CDR2 from the germline V gene are SNHLY and FYNNEI. The CDR3 sequence is CASNSPRTAEGSPLHF. The CDR3 bases are TGTGCCAGCAACTCCCCCCGGACAGCAGAAGGTTCACCCCTCCACTTT.

The rearrangement uses TRBV2 and TRBJ2-2; D call uncertain. V lost 3 bases to trimming and J lost 0 bases, with 8 bases between them. The CDR3 consists of 15 residues. Germline V lookup: CDR1 SNHLY, CDR2 FYNNEI. The CDR3 spells CASSEGSANTGELFF. In nucleotides, the CDR3 is TGTGCCAGCAGTGAGGGCAGCGCGAACACCGGGGAGCTGTTTTTT.

This clonotype showed up many times. This chain connects TRBV10-3 to TRBJ1-5; D unclear. Germline CDR1 ENHRY, CDR2 SYGVKD. This CDR3 contains 13 residues. Trimming cost V 3 bases and J 5 bases, with 8 bases left between them. The CDR3 nucleotides read TGTGCCATCAGTGATAGCAACGATCAGCCCCAGCATTTT. It is translated as CAISDSNDQPQHF.

This clonotype was detected ten times or more. This chain joins TRBV7-9 and TRBJ2-7; the D gene is possibly TRBD1 (6 bases). CDR3 length: 14 amino acids. Trimming stripped 4 bases from V and 2 bases from J, with 12 bases between. Per the germline V gene, CDR1 is SEHNR and CDR2 is FQNEAQ (reference sequence). The CDR3 DNA follows: TGTGCCAGCAGCTCAACAGGGTTCCCCTACGAGCAGTACTTC. Its translation: CASSSTGFPYEQYF. Full variable domain (rest looked up from reference TRBV7-9 and TRBJ2-7): DTGVSQNPRHKITKRGQNVTFRCDPISEHNRLYWYRQTLGQGPEFLTYFQNEAQLEKSRLLSDRFSAERPKGSFSTLEIQRTEQGDSAMYLCASSSTGFPYEQYFGPGTRLTVT.

The V gene is TRBV20-1, the J gene TRBJ2-5, with TRBD2 matching over 7 bases. Unmatched junction bases numbered 7, after V lost 0 bases and J lost 3 bases. The V gene's germline CDR1 is DFQATT and CDR2 SNEGSKA (reference sequence). The CDR3 contains 15 residues. The CDR3 spells CSARDVGTTKETQYF. The CDR3, as DNA: TGCAGTGCTAGAGATGTCGGGACTACCAAAGAGACCCAGTACTTC.

The CDR3 spells CSVPWGGGYTF. CDR3 DNA sequence: TGCAGCGTTCCGTGGGGTGGGGGCTACACCTTC. The rearrangement joins TRBV29-1 to TRBJ1-2, with D unresolved. V lost 5 bases and J 8 bases, leaving 12 bases between the germline ends. There are 11 residues in the CDR3. Germline-derived CDR1 and CDR2 are SQVTM and ANQGSEA.

The chain has TRBV7-9 and TRBJ2-6; TRBD1 agrees at 7 bases. CDR3 length: 16 residues. The germline V gene encodes CDR1 SEHNR and CDR2 FQNEAQ (reference sequence). Germline trimming cut 3 bases from V and 2 bases from J; bases unmatched to any gene: 4. In nucleotides, the CDR3 is TGTGCCAGCAGCTTTGGACAGGCTGCTGGGGCCAACGTCCTGACTTTC. The encoded protein is CASSFGQAAGANVLTF.

Note on this clonotype: One base away lies a much larger clone, so this may be a sequencing read error. The rearrangement joins TRBV2 to TRBJ1-2; TRBD1 is a possible D gene (6 bases). Germline V lookup: CDR1 SNHLY, CDR2 FYNNEI. The CDR3 extends over 13 amino acids. DNA of the CDR3: TGTGCCAGCAAGAGAGGGGGGGGATATGGCTACGCCTTC. It encodes CASKRGGGYGYAF.